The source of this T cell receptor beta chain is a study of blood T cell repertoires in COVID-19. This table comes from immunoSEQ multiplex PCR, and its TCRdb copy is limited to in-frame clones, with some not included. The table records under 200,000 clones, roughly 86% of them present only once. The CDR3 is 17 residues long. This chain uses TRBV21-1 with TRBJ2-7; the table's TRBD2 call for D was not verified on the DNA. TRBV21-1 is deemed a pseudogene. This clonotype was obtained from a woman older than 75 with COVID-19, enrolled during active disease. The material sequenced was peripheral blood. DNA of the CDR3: TGTGCCAGCAGCAAAGACCGGGGGGCAGGGGACTCCTACGAGCAGTACTTC. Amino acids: CASSKDRGAGDSYEQYF.